One T cell receptor (beta chain) is described in this entry. Its specificity is not known. Trimming took 4 bases from V and 6 from J, leaving 17 bases between them. The V gene's germline CDR1 is SGHRS and CDR2 YFSETQ. This CDR3 region has 15 residues. Data came from immunoSEQ multiplex PCR; TCRdb stores just in-frame clones and leaves some out. The sample lists about 150,000 clones; 90% to 95% were seen once. This record belongs to a study of T cell responses to AZD1222 COVID-19 vaccine. Study results and limitations: White British people made up most donors, females outnumbered males, and clonal diversity was possibly underestimated.

Sequencing used peripheral blood, obtained on day 0 of AZD1222 vaccination. The chain employs TRBV5-1 and TRBJ1-5; TRBD1 is a possible D gene (5 bases). The source is an adult in good health. The CDR3 loop is CASSPGGGGAQPQHF. The DNA for the CDR3 is TGCGCCAGCAGCCCCGGGGGGGGAGGGGCTCAGCCCCAGCATTTT.